This TCR beta chain was retrieved from a study of shared clonotypes between healthy human individuals. Assay: immunoSEQ multiplex PCR; the TCRdb copy retains only in-frame clones and omits some. The top ten clones hold more than 0.35% of a sample with around 2.5 million clones, over 85% of them seen once. CDR1 is SGHDT and CDR2 is YYEEEE in the germline V gene. This CDR3 is 14 amino acids long. Trimming cost V 1 base and J 7 bases, with 11 bases left between them. A word on this clone: Its antigen is undetermined.

Study-level points and caveats: In a handful of donors, 4.5% to 5.5% of naive CD4 clonotypes appeared in common.

The rearrangement uses TRBV5-6 and TRBJ1-4, with D possibly TRBD1 on 5 matching bases. This clonotype was sampled from a man younger than 35 in good health. Some clones in this sample may be carry-over from other donors' samples. Sequencing input: naive CD4+ T cells from PBMCs. Specified subset: CD45RA+ positively selected. The CDR3 DNA reads TGTGCCAGCAGCTTGTGGCAGGGTAGTGAAAAACTGTTTTTT. This translates into CASSLWQGSEKLFF.